A single sample gave rise to the 12 T cell receptor beta chains below, sequenced in a study of PD-L1 blockade in urothelial cancer. Clones were sequenced by immunoSEQ multiplex PCR, and TCRdb holds only the in-frame ones, with some missing. The data hold approximately 38,000 clones, with about 86% observed a single time. This specimen was PBMCs, taken around atezolizumab (anti-PD-L1) treatment. All receptors derive from a man in his sixties with urothelial cancer.

In this sample, this clone turned up once. The chain carries TRBV4-1 and TRBJ1-1; TRBD1 matches at 9 bases. Germline assignment: CDR1 MGHRA and CDR2 YSYEKL. Trimming took 0 bases from V and 1 from J; bases not matched to a gene: 0. There are 15 residues in the CDR3. CDR3 in amino acids: CASSQETGGNTEAFF. CDR3 DNA sequence: TGCGCCAGCAGCCAAGAGACAGGGGGGAACACTGAAGCTTTCTTT.

The chain joins TRBV28 to TRBJ1-4; no definite D call. From germline, CDR1 is MDHEN and CDR2 SYDVKM. CDR3 size: 13 residues. The ends were cut back, 4 bases at V and 8 bases at J, with 11 bases in the middle. Here the CDR3 DNA reads TGTGCCAGCAGTTCTTACCTATCGGAAAAACTGTTTTTT. Protein: CASSSYLSEKLFF.

This chain connects TRBV5-1 to TRBJ2-4, with 10 bases matching TRBD2. The CDR3 loop spans 14 amino acids. Trimming took 4 bases from V and 8 from J; bases not matched to a gene: 6. Germline CDR1 reads SGHRS; CDR2 reads YFSETQ. CDR3 sequence: CASSLGTSVYIQYF. The CDR3, as DNA: TGCGCCAGCAGCCTTGGGACTAGCGTTTACATTCAGTACTTC.

The chain employs TRBV6-1 and TRBJ1-2, with a possible D match to TRBD1 (6 bases). This CDR3 is 17 amino acids long. Germline lookup yields CDR1 MNHNS and CDR2 SASEGT. V lost 4 bases and J 4 bases, leaving 22 bases between the germline ends. The CDR3 sequence is CASSGGGTTPESYGYTF. The CDR3 nucleotides read TGTGCCAGCAGTGGGGGGGGGACAACCCCCGAGAGCTATGGCTACACCTTC.

The chain couples TRBV7-8 to TRBJ2-5; TRBD2 is a possible D gene (6 bases). V was clipped by 5 bases and J by 2 bases, with 15 bases between them. CDR1 SGHVS and CDR2 FQNEAQ come from the germline V gene. CDR3 length: 15 amino acids. The CDR3 DNA is TGTGCCAGCAGCCCACGCGGGAACAGTCAAGAGACCCAGTACTTC. The encoded protein is CASSPRGNSQETQYF.

The chain joins TRBV5-1 to TRBJ2-3; 14 nucleotides match TRBD2. V lost 3 bases and J lost 0; bases outside the gene matches: 6. Looked up from germline, CDR1 is SGHRS and CDR2 is YFSETQ. The CDR3 spans 18 residues. The CDR3 here is CASSSGTSGSPSTDTQYF. The CDR3 DNA sequence: TGCGCCAGCAGCTCGGGGACTAGCGGGAGCCCTAGCACAGATACGCAGTATTTT.

The chain has TRBV5-1 and TRBJ1-2; TRBD1 might be the D (5 bases). This CDR3 has 14 residues. Trimming took off 2 bases at V and 6 bases at J, with 14 bases between the two ends. Germline V gives CDR1 SGHRS, CDR2 YFSETQ. CDR3 region: CASSFVGTLDGYTF. The CDR3 nucleotides are TGCGCCAGCAGCTTTGTGGGGACTTTGGATGGCTACACCTTC.

This clone was counted many times. CDR3 DNA: TGTGCCAGCAGTGGGGCAAAGGGCAATCAGCCCCAGCATTTT. Encoded protein: CASSGAKGNQPQHF. The chain couples TRBV7-2 to TRBJ1-5; D is perhaps TRBD1 (5 bases). This CDR3 region has 14 residues. Trimming shortened V by 6 bases and J by 2 bases, and 11 bases separated the two germline ends. Germline CDR1 SGHTA, CDR2 FQGNSA.

This chain connects TRBV5-6 to TRBJ2-7; 8 bases fit TRBD1. With 3 bases clipped from V and 2 bases from J, the junction kept 7 bases outside the gene matches. The CDR3 consists of 15 residues. Germline CDR1 SGHDT, CDR2 YYEEEE. This CDR3 is CASSSATGGPYEQYF. In DNA form, the CDR3 reads TGTGCCAGCAGCTCGGCCACAGGGGGGCCCTACGAGCAGTACTTC. Supplemented by reference TRBV5-6 and TRBJ2-7, the full variable domain reads DAGVTQSPTHLIKTRGQQVTLRCSPKSGHDTVSWYQQALGQGPQFIFQYYEEEERQRGNFPDRFSGHQFPNYSSELNVNALLLGDSALYLCASSSATGGPYEQYFGPGTRLTVT.

V and J are TRBV5-1 and TRBJ2-5; D perhaps matches TRBD1 (6 bases). The CDR3 is 13 amino acids. CDR1 and CDR2 (germline): SGHRS, YFSETQ. The V end lost 4 bases, the J end lost 4 bases, and 11 bases lay between the germline ends. CDR3 region: CASSNSRGETQYF. The CDR3 nucleotides are TGCGCCAGCAGCAACTCCAGGGGAGAGACCCAGTACTTC.

The chain links TRBV10-3 to TRBJ2-1; D is perhaps TRBD2 (5 bases). The CDR3 runs to 14 residues. V lost 9 bases and J 0 bases, leaving 12 bases between the germline ends. The germline gives CDR1 ENHRY, CDR2 SYGVKD. CDR3 loop: CAMSRGSSYNEQFF. The DNA of the CDR3 is TGTGCCATGTCTAGAGGGAGCTCCTACAATGAGCAGTTCTTC.

There are a few counts of this clone. The chain employs TRBV27 and TRBJ2-7, with a possible D match to TRBD2 (6 bases). This CDR3 is 13 amino acids long. The germline gives CDR1 MNHEY, CDR2 SMNVEV (reference sequence). Deletions cut 6 bases from V and 3 bases from J, with 12 bases between. The CDR3 DNA sequence: TGTGCCAGCAGCCCGGGACTTAGCTACGAGCAGTACTTC. As protein: CASSPGLSYEQYF.